Listed below are T cell receptor beta chains from one sample, sequenced in a study of T-cell memory formation after mild COVID-19. TCRdb passed the 5' RACE reads through MiXCR, listing each CDR3 protein once. The data contain a few hundred thousand distinct CDR3 sequences, about 17% of them singletons. The source material was PBMCs or a T cell subset sorted from them (not recorded which). Source of these receptors: a man aged 18 to 35 who had mild COVID-19 (a few samples of this study predate the infection). Cell type and time point are not known. The CDR3 runs from the conserved cysteine through the conserved F or W. The order of the fields is V gene, D gene, J gene, CDR3 protein. A D gene is named only where the DNA matches it firmly.

V gene: TRBV20-1
D gene: .
J gene: TRBJ2-5
CDR3 protein: CSASSGPQETQYF

V gene: TRBV12-3/TRBV12-4
D gene: .
J gene: TRBJ2-5
CDR3 protein: CASRFGGQETQYF

V gene: TRBV5-1
D gene: TRBD1
J gene: TRBJ2-2
CDR3 protein: CASSLGTGEIHTGELFF

V gene: TRBV3-1
D gene: .
J gene: TRBJ2-1
CDR3 protein: CASSQDRGVSYNEQFF

V gene: TRBV7-2
D gene: TRBD1
J gene: TRBJ1-1
CDR3 protein: CASSSTGGLTEAFF

V gene: TRBV7-9
D gene: .
J gene: TRBJ2-1
CDR3 protein: CASSSGTTTYNEQFF

V gene: TRBV12-3/TRBV12-4
D gene: .
J gene: TRBJ2-4
CDR3 protein: CASSLGLGNIQYF

V gene: TRBV11-2
D gene: .
J gene: TRBJ2-5
CDR3 protein: CASSPDRGTQYF

V gene: TRBV7-9
D gene: .
J gene: TRBJ1-5
CDR3 protein: CASSRAGSNQPQHF

V gene: TRBV12-5
D gene: TRBD1
J gene: TRBJ2-7
CDR3 protein: CASGLPHYIPGQDYEQYF

V gene: TRBV20-1
D gene: .
J gene: TRBJ1-6
CDR3 protein: CSARVSSYNSPLHF

V gene: TRBV5-1
D gene: .
J gene: TRBJ1-1
CDR3 protein: CASSLKLDTEAFF

V gene: TRBV10-3
D gene: .
J gene: TRBJ1-6
CDR3 protein: CAISDRTSYNSPLHF

V gene: TRBV5-1
D gene: .
J gene: TRBJ1-1
CDR3 protein: CASSLHLGLGTEAFF

V gene: TRBV10-3
D gene: TRBD2
J gene: TRBJ2-5
CDR3 protein: CAISEQRGGQETQYF

V gene: TRBV5-1
D gene: .
J gene: TRBJ1-4
CDR3 protein: CASSLNQAGEEKLFF

V gene: TRBV5-1
D gene: TRBD2
J gene: TRBJ2-5
CDR3 protein: CASTYSGGEETQYF

V gene: TRBV5-1
D gene: .
J gene: TRBJ2-3
CDR3 protein: CASSLEATDTQYF

V gene: TRBV7-2
D gene: TRBD1
J gene: TRBJ2-7
CDR3 protein: CASSLAGDSTYEQYF

V gene: TRBV7-9
D gene: .
J gene: TRBJ2-1
CDR3 protein: CASSLSRGYYNEQFF

V gene: TRBV7-2
D gene: .
J gene: TRBJ1-2
CDR3 protein: CASSHPPEALGYGYTF

V gene: TRBV6-2/TRBV6-3
D gene: TRBD2
J gene: TRBJ2-5
CDR3 protein: CASSSGEQTQYF

V gene: TRBV7-9
D gene: .
J gene: TRBJ1-2
CDR3 protein: CASSFKGSYGYTF